This T cell receptor beta chain was sequenced during a study of blood T cell repertoires in COVID-19. The V gene's germline CDR1 is WSHSY and CDR2 SAAADI. The CDR3 is made up of 15 amino acids. V gave up 6 bases and J gave up 3 bases, with 17 bases separating them. The data were produced by immunoSEQ multiplex PCR, yet TCRdb's version contains in-frame clones alone and is incomplete. The table records 490,000 or so clones, 88% of them present only once. Clinical histories supplied by participants themselves formed the basis of cohort assignment. This sequence joins TRBV10-2 and TRBJ1-1, with TRBD1 as a possible D gene (6 bases). Sequenced input: PBMCs or T cells enriched from blood (not recorded which). This sequence originates from a woman aged 40 to 50 who had recovered from COVID-19. The DNA of the CDR3 is TGCGCCAGCAGGGCTCAGGGGTACTTGGACACTGAAGCTTTCTTT. Encoded protein: CASRAQGYLDTEAFF.